This is a list of T cell receptor beta chains from one sample in a study of Tregs in tolerant kidney transplant recipients. Libraries were prepared by immunoSEQ multiplex PCR; TCRdb keeps only in-frame clonotypes and omits some of them. The sample has 80,000 or so clones, roughly nine tenths seen once. Sequencing used CD4+ T cells from blood (PBMCs), obtained 24 months after the transplant. Receptors were obtained from a human patient who received a combined kidney and bone marrow transplant. Among the T cells, some may be from the graft donor. CDR3s include the opening cysteine and the closing phenylalanine or tryptophan. A D gene is named only where the DNA matches it firmly. Only part of the rows carry a size: once, few, many, or a class if the clone is expanded.

V gene	J gene	D gene	clone size	CDR3 DNA	CDR3 protein
TRBV12-2	TRBJ2-2	-	-	TGTGCAAGTCGCCCTGCTCGGTTCTACACCGGGGAGCTGTTTTTT	CASRPARFYTGELFF
TRBV19	TRBJ2-1	-	-	TGTGCCAGAACTAGTTCACTGTACAATGAGCAGTTCTTC	CARTSSLYNEQFF
TRBV5-6	TRBJ2-3	TRBD2	few	TGTGCCAGCAGATCGATTGGGGCCCTAGCGGGAGGTTCAAATACGCAGTATTTT	CASRSIGALAGGSNTQYF
TRBV7-6	TRBJ2-1	-	-	TGTGCCAGCAGCTTAGTCGAGAGCTCCTACAATGAGCAGTTCTTC	CASSLVESSYNEQFF
TRBV5-4	TRBJ2-5	-	-	TGTGCCAGCAGCTTTGGGGGGTTTGCCTCGAATAGGGAGACCCAGTACTTC	CASSFGGFASNRETQYF
TRBV12-2	TRBJ2-2	-	-	TGTGCAAGTCGCTTAATTCAGACTAGCGGGAGGGAAACCGGGGAGCTGTTTTTT	CASRLIQTSGRETGELFF
TRBV28	TRBJ2-5	-	-	TGTGCCAGCAGTCCACCGGGACTGAGAGAGACCCAGTACTTC	CASSPPGLRETQYF
TRBV2	TRBJ1-2	TRBD1	-	TGTGCCAGCCACACCGGGACAGGTCTCTATGGCTACACCTTC	CASHTGTGLYGYTF
TRBV9	TRBJ2-3	TRBD2	-	TGTGCCAGCAGCGTACTAGCGGGGGGGAATGGGGATACGCAGTATTTT	CASSVLAGGNGDTQYF
TRBV6-6	TRBJ2-7	TRBD1	-	TGTGCCAGCACCGACAGGGTTTTTAACGAGCAGTACTTC	CASTDRVFNEQYF
TRBV18	TRBJ2-7	-	-	TGTGCCAGCTCACCACTCGAGGGTATGGCCTACGAGCAGTACTTC	CASSPLEGMAYEQYF
TRBV7-9	TRBJ2-4	TRBD2	-	TGTGCCAGCAGCTTAGGAGCGGGAGGGGCCAAAAACATTCAGTACTTC	CASSLGAGGAKNIQYF
TRBV10-3	TRBJ2-4	-	-	TGTGCCATCAGTGGGTCCAAGGAGGACATTCAGTACTTC	CAISGSKEDIQYF
TRBV4-3	TRBJ1-1	-	-	TGCGCCAGCAGACCAGGGGTGGACACTGAAGCTTTCTTT	CASRPGVDTEAFF
TRBV11-3	TRBJ2-7	-	-	TGTGCCAGCAGCTTAGATCAGGGACTCCGGAGGTCCTACGAGCAGTACTTC	CASSLDQGLRRSYEQYF
TRBV5-4	TRBJ2-7	TRBD2	-	TGTGCCAGCAGTTTGGCTAGCGGGTACGATTACGAGCAGTACTTC	CASSLASGYDYEQYF
TRBV10-3	TRBJ1-1	TRBD1	-	TGTGCCATCAAGGGGACAGGGAACACTGAAGCTTTCTTT	CAIKGTGNTEAFF
TRBV11-1	TRBJ2-5	TRBD1	-	TGTGCCAGCAGCCGACAGGGGGAGACCCAGTACTTC	CASSRQGETQYF
TRBV7-9	TRBJ2-7	-	-	TGTGCCAGCAGCTTAAGAGGGGGGGCCTACGAGCAGTACTTC	CASSLRGGAYEQYF
TRBV6-5	TRBJ1-1	-	-	TGTGCCAGCAGTCCCGAATTCAGGGTCGCCACTGAAGCTTTCTTT	CASSPEFRVATEAFF
TRBV4-2	TRBJ2-2	-	-	TGTGCCAGCAGCCAAGAAGGCTTAGGACAAAGCACCGGGGAGCTGTTTTTT	CASSQEGLGQSTGELFF
TRBV19	TRBJ2-1	TRBD2	-	TGTGCCAGTAGTATAGACAGGACTAGCGGGGGAAGCTCCTACAATGAGCAGTTCTTC	CASSIDRTSGGSSYNEQFF
TRBV5-5	TRBJ2-5	-	-	TGTGCCAGCAGCCCCCGTGTCTCCCAAGAGACCCAGTACTTC	CASSPRVSQETQYF
TRBV19	TRBJ1-4	TRBD1	-	TGTGCCAGTAGTTCAGGACAGGGAGGTAATGAAAAACTGTTTTTT	CASSSGQGGNEKLFF
TRBV29-1	TRBJ2-7	-	-	TGCAGCGCCCGCTGGGGGGATTACGAGCAGTACTTC	CSARWGDYEQYF
TRBV11-3	TRBJ2-3	-	-	TGTGCCAGCAGCTTAGGTCCACGGGATACGCAGTATTTT	CASSLGPRDTQYF
TRBV2	TRBJ1-2	-	-	TGTGCCAGCAGCCAAGGGGCCATATCTTATGGCTACACCTTC	CASSQGAISYGYTF
TRBV7-2	TRBJ1-3	-	-	TGTGCCAGCCAGTTCACAGCCGCTCTTGGAAACACCATATATTTT	CASQFTAALGNTIYF
TRBV5-8	TRBJ1-5	-	-	TGTGCCAGCAGACCCGGACAGCCCAATCAGCCCCAGCATTTT	CASRPGQPNQPQHF
TRBV10-3	TRBJ2-1	-	-	TGTGCCATCAGCAGCCGGCGGGATTTCTACAATGAGCAGTTCTTC	CAISSRRDFYNEQFF
TRBV6-5	TRBJ2-3	-	-	TGTGCCAGCAGTTACTCGGATAGGGGGTCAGATACGCAGTATTTT	CASSYSDRGSDTQYF
TRBV12-5	TRBJ2-1	TRBD2	once	TGTGCTAGTGGTTTGGGACCGTCAGGTTCGGGGGGGGTCAATGAGCAGTTCTTC	CASGLGPSGSGGVNEQFF
TRBV29-1	TRBJ1-4	-	once	TGCAGCGTTGGCCGGGACACGAATGAAAAACTGTTTTTT	CSVGRDTNEKLFF
TRBV19	TRBJ2-7	TRBD1	few	TGTGCCAGTAGTACGGGACAGGGGGTCTACGAGCAGTACTTC	CASSTGQGVYEQYF
TRBV7-8	TRBJ2-7	-	-	TGTGCCAGCATCCCTACTCATCAGGGGCCCTACGAGCAGTACTTC	CASIPTHQGPYEQYF
TRBV10-3	TRBJ2-7	TRBD2	-	TGTGCCGCCCTGAGTCCGGGACTAGCGGGGAAGGGGTACGAGCAGTACTTC	CAALSPGLAGKGYEQYF
TRBV2	TRBJ1-2	-	-	TGTGCCAGCAGGTCTCCGGGAAAAAACTATGGCTACACCTTC	CASRSPGKNYGYTF
TRBV7-2	TRBJ1-5	TRBD1	-	TGTGCCAGCAGCAATTGGGGGACAGTAAATCAGCCCCAGCATTTT	CASSNWGTVNQPQHF
TRBV4-2	TRBJ2-3	-	-	TGTGCCAGCAGCCAAGTCGGACAGATGCCTAGCACAGATACGCAGTATTTT	CASSQVGQMPSTDTQYF
TRBV7-3	TRBJ2-1	TRBD2	-	TGTGCCAGCAGCTTAGAGAGGACTAGCGGGAGCAATGAGCAGTTCTTC	CASSLERTSGSNEQFF